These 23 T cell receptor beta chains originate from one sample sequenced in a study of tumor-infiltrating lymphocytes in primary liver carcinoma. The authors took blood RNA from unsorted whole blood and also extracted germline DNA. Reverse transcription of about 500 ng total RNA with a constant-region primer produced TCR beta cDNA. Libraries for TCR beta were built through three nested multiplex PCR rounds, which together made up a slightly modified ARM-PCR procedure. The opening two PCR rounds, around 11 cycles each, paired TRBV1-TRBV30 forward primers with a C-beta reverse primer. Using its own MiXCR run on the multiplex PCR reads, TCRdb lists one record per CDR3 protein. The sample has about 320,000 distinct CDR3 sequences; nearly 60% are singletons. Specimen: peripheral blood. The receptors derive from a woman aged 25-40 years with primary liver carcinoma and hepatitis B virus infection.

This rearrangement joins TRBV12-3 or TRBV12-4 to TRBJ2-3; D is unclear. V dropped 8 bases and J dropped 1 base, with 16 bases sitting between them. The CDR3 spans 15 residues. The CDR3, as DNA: TGTGCCAGCTCTATTACCCTCCGGGGCACAGATACGCAGTATTTT. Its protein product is CASSITLRGTDTQYF.

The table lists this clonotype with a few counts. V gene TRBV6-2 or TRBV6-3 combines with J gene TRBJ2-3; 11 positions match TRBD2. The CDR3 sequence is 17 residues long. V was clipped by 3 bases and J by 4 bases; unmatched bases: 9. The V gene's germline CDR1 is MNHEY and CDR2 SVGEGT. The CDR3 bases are TGTGCCAGCAGTTATGTCCTAGCGGGAGGAGAGGCAGATACGCAGTATTTT. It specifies CASSYVLAGGEADTQYF.

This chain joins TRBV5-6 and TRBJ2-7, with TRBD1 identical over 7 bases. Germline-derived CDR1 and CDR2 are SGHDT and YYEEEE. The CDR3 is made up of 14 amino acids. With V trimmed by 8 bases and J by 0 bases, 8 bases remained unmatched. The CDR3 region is CASKTGTDSYEQYF. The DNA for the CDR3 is TGTGCCAGTAAAACCGGGACAGACTCCTACGAGCAGTACTTC. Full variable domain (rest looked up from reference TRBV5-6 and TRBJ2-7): DAGVTQSPTHLIKTRGQQVTLRCSPKSGHDTVSWYQQALGQGPQFIFQYYEEEERQRGNFPDRFSGHQFPNYSSELNVNALLLGDSALYLCASKTGTDSYEQYFGPGTRLTVT.

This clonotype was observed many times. DNA of the CDR3: TGTGCCAGCACCCGAAGCGGGAGCACCCACGAGCAGTACTTC. Protein sequence: CASTRSGSTHEQYF. The J gene is TRBJ2-7, the V gene TRBV12-3 or TRBV12-4; TRBD2 aligns across 8 bases. The CDR3 totals 14 residues. The junction had 10 bases not matched to a gene; V was cut back by 7 bases and J by 5 bases.

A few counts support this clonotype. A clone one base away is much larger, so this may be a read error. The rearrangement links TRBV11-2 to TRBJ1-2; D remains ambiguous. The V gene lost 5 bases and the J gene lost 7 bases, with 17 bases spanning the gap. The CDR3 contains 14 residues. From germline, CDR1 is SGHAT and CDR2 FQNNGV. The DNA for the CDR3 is TGTGCCAGCAGCCCCCGGGCAGACCCTGGTGGCTACACCTTC. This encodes CASSPRADPGGYTF.

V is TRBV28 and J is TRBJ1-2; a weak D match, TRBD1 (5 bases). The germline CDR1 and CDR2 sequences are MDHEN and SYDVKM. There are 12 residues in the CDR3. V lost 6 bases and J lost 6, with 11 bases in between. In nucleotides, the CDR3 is TGTGCCAGCAGGACACCAGGGCATGGCTACACCTTC. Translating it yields CASRTPGHGYTF.

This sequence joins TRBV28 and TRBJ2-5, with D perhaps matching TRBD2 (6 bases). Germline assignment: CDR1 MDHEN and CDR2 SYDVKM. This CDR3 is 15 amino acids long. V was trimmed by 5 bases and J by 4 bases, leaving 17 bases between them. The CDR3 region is CASSSRDSRRETQYF. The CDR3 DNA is TGTGCCAGCAGTAGCAGGGACTCCCGTCGAGAGACCCAGTACTTC. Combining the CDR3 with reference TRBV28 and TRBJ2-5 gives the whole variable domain DVKVTQSSRYLVKRTGEKVFLECVQDMDHENMFWYRQDPGLGLRLIYFSYDVKMKEKGDIPEGYSVSREKKERFSLILESASTNQTSMYLCASSSRDSRRETQYFGPGTRLLVL.

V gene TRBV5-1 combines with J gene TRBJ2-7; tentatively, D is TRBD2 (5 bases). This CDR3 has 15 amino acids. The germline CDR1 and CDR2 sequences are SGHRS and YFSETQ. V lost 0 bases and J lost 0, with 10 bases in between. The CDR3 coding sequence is TGCGCCAGCAGCTTGGAGCCCGGGATCTCCTACGAGCAGTACTTC. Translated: CASSLEPGISYEQYF. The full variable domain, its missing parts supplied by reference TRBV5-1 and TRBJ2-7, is KAGVTQTPRYLIKTRGQQVTLSCSPISGHRSVSWYQQTPGQGLQFLFEYFSETQRNKGNFPGRFSGRQFSNSRSEMNVSTLELGDSALYLCASSLEPGISYEQYFGPGTRLTVT.

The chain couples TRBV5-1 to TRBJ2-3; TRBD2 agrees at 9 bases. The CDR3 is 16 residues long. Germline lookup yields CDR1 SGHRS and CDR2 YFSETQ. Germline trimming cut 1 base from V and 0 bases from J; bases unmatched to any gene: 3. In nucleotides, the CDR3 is TGCGCCAGCAGCTTGAGCGGGAGGACCAGCACAGATACGCAGTATTTT. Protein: CASSLSGRTSTDTQYF. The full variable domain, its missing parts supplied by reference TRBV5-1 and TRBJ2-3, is KAGVTQTPRYLIKTRGQQVTLSCSPISGHRSVSWYQQTPGQGLQFLFEYFSETQRNKGNFPGRFSGRQFSNSRSEMNVSTLELGDSALYLCASSLSGRTSTDTQYFGPGTRLTVL.

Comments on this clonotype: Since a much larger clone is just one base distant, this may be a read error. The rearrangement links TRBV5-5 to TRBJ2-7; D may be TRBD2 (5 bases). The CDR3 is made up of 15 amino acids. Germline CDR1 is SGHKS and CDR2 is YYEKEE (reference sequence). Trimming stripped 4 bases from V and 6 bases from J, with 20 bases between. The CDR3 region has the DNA TGTGCCAGCAGCGCAGCGTCCGGGGTGCTCTTCGAGCAGTACTTC. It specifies CASSAASGVLFEQYF.

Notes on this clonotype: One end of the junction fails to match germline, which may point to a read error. CDR3 in DNA: TGTGCCAGCAGGCCAACAGGGTATGGGGCCAATGTCCTGACTTTC. It encodes CASRPTGYGANVLTF. The J gene is TRBJ2-6, the V gene TRBV7-9; TRBD1 might be the D (6 bases). The CDR3 is 15 amino acids. Germline-derived CDR1 and CDR2 are SEHNR and FQNEAQ (reference sequence).

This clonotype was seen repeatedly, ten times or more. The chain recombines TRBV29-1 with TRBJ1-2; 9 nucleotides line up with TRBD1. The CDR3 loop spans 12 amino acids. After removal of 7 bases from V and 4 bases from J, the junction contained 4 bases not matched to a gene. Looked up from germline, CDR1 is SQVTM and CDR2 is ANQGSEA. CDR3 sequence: CSAGTGTYGYTF. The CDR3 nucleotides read TGCAGCGCTGGGACAGGGACCTATGGCTACACCTTC. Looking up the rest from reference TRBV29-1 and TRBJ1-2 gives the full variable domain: SAVISQKPSRDICQRGTSLTIQCQVDSQVTMMFWYRQQPGQSLTLIATANQGSEATYESGFVIDKFPISRPNLTFSTLTVSNMSPEDSSIYLCSAGTGTYGYTFGSGTRLTVV.

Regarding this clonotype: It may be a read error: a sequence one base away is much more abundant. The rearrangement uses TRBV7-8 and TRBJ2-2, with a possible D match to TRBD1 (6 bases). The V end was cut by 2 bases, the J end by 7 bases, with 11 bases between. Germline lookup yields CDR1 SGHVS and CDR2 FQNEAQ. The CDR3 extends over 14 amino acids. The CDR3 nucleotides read TGTGCCAGCAGCTTAAGCAGGGGTGGCGGGGAGCTGTTTTTT. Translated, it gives CASSLSRGGGELFF.

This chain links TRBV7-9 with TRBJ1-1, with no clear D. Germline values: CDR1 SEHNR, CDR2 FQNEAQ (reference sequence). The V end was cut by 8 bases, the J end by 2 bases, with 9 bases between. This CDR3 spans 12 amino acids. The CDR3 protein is CASGELNTEAFF. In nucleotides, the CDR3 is TGTGCCAGCGGAGAATTAAACACTGAAGCTTTCTTT.

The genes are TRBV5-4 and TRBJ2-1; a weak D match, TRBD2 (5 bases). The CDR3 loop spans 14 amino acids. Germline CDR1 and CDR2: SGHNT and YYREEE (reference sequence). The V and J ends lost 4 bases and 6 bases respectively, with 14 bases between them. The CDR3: CASSPASLANEQFF. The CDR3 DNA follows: TGTGCCAGCAGCCCGGCATCGCTAGCCAATGAGCAGTTCTTC.

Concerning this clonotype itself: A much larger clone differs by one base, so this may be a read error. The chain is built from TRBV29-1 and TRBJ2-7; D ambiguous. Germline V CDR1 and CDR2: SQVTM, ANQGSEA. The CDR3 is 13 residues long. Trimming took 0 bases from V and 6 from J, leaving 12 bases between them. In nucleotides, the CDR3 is TGCAGCGTTGAAGAAGTGATAGGAAGCGAGCAGTACTTC. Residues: CSVEEVIGSEQYF.

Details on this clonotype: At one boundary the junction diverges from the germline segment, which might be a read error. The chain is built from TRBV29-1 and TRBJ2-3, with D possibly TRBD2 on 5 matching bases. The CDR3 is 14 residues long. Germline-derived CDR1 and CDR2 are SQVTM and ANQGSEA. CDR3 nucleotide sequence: TGCAACGTTGAAGGACTCCGGGCCACAGATACGCAGTATTTT. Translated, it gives CNVEGLRATDTQYF.

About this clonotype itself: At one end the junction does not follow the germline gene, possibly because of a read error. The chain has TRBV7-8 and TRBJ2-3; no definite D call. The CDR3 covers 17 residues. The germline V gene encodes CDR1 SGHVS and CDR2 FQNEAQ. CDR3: CASSLAGQLGNTDTQCF. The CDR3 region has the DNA TGTGCCAGCAGCTTAGCCGGCCAGTTGGGGAACACAGATACGCAGTGTTTT.

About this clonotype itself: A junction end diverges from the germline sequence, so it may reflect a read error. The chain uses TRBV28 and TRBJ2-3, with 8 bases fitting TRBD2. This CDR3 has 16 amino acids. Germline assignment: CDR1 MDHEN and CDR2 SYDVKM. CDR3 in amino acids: CASSYSGRGSTDTLYF. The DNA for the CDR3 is TGTGCCAGCAGTTACAGCGGGAGAGGGAGCACAGATACGCTGTATTTT.

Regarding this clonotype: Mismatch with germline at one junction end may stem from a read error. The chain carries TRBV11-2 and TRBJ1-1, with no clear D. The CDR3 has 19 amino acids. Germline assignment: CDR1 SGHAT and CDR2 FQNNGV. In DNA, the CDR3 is TGTGCCAGCATCTTAAAACGTTGGCCCTATCAAGCGCTGAACACTGAAGCTTTCTTT. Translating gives CASILKRWPYQALNTEAFF.

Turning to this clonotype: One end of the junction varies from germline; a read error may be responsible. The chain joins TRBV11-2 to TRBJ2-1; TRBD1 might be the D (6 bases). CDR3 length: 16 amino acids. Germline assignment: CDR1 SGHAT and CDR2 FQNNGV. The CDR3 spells CASSSPPGQTYNKQFF. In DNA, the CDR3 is TGTGCCAGCAGCTCTCCACCCGGACAGACGTACAATAAGCAGTTCTTC.

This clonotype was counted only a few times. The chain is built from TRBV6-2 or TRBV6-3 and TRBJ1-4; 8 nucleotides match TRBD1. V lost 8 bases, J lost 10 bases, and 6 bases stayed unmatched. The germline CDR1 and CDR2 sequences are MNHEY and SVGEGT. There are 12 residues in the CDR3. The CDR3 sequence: CASGQGIGKLFF. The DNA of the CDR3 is TGTGCCAGCGGACAGGGAATCGGAAAACTGTTTTTT.

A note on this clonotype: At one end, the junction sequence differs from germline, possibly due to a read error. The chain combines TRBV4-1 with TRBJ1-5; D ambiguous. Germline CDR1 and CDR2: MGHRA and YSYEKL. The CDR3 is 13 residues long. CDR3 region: CASNRSLYQPQHF. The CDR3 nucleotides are TGCGCCAGCAACCGGAGTTTGTATCAGCCCCAGCATTTC.